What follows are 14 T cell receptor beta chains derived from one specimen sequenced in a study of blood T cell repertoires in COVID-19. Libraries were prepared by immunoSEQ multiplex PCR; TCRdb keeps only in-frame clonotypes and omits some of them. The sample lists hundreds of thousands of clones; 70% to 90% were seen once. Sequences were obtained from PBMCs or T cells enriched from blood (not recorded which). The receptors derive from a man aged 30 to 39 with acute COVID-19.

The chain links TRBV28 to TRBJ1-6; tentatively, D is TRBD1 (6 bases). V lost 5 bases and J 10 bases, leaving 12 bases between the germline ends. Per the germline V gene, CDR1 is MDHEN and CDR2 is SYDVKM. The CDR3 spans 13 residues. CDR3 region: CASSQGFRSPLHF. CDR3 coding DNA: TGTGCCAGCAGTCAGGGGTTCAGATCACCCCTCCACTTT.

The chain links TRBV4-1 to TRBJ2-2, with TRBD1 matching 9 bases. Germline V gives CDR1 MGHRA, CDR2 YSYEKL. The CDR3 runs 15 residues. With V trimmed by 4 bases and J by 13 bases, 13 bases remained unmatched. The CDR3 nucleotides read TGCGCCAGCAGCCTCCGAGACCGGGACAGGGAAGCGCTGTTTTTT. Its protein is CASSLRDRDREALFF.

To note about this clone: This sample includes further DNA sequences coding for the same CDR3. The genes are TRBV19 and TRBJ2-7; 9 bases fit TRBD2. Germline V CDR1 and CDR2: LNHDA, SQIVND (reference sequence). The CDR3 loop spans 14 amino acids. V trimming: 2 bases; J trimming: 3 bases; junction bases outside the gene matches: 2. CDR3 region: CASSIRAGGYEQYF. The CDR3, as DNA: TGTGCCAGTAGTATACGAGCGGGGGGCTACGAGCAGTACTTC.

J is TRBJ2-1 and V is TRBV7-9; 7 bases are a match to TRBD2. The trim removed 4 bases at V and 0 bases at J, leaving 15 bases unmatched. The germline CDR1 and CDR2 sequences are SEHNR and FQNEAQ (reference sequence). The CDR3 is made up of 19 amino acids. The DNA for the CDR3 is TGTGCCAGCAGCTCCTCGAGATGGGGGGGGACTGACTCCTACAATGAGCAGTTCTTC. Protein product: CASSSSRWGGTDSYNEQFF.

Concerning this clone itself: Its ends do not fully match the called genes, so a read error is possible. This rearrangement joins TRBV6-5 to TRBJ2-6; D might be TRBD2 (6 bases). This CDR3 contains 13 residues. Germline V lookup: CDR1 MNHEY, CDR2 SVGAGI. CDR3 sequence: CASSYSGGNVLTF. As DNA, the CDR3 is TGTGCCAGCAGTTACTCGGGGGGCAACGTCCTGACTTTC.

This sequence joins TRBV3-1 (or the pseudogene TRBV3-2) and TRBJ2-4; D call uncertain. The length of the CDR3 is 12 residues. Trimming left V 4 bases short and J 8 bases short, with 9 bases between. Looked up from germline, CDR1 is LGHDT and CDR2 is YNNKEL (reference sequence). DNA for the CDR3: TGTGCCAGCAGCCTGAGGTGGGACATTCAGTACTTC. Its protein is CASSLRWDIQYF.

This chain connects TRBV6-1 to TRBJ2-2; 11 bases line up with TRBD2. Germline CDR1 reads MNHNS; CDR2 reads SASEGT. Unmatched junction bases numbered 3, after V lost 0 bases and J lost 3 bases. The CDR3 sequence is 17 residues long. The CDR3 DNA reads TGTGCCAGCAGTGAAGCGCGACTAGCGGGGTACACCGGGGAGCTGTTTTTT. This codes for CASSEARLAGYTGELFF.

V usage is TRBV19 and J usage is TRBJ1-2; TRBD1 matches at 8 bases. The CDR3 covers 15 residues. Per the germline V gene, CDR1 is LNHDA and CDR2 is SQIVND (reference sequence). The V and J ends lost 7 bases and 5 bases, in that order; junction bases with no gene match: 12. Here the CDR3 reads CASTAGGEKGYGYTF. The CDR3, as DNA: TGTGCCAGTACGGCAGGGGGCGAGAAAGGGTATGGCTACACCTTC.

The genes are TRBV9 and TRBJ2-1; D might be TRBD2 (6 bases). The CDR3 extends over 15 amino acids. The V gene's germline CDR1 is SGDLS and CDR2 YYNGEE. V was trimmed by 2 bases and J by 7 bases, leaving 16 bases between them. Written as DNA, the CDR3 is TGTGCCAGCAGCGTCGGTGGGGACTTAAGAAATGAGCAGTTCTTC. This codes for CASSVGGDLRNEQFF. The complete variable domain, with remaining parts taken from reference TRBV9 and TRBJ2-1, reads DSGVTQTPKHLITATGQRVTLRCSPRSGDLSVYWYQQSLDQGLQFLIQYYNGEERAKGNILERFSAQQFPDLHSELNLSSLELGDSALYFCASSVGGDLRNEQFFGPGTRLTVL.

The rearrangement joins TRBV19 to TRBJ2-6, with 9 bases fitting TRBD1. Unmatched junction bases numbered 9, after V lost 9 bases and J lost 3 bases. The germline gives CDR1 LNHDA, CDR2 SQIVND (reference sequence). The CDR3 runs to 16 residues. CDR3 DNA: TGTGCCAGGGGCTCGGACAGGGGAGATGGGGCCAACGTCCTGACTTTC. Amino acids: CARGSDRGDGANVLTF. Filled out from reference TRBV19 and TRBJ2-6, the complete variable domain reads DGGITQSPKYLFRKEGQNVTLSCEQNLNHDAMYWYRQDPGQGLRLIYYSQIVNDFQKGDIAEGYSVSREKKESFPLTVTSAQKNPTAFYLCARGSDRGDGANVLTFGAGSRLTVL.

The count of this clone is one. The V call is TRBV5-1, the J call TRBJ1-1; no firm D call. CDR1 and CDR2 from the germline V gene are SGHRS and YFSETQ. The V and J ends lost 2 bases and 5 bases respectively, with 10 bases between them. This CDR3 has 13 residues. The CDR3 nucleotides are TGCGCCAGCAGCTTAGCGGTCGGGACTGAAGCTTTCTTT. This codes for CASSLAVGTEAFF.

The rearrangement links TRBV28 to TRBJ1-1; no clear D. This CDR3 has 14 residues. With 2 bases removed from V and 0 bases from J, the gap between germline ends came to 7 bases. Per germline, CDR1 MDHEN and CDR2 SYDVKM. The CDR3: CASSLDGVNTEAFF. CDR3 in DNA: TGTGCCAGCAGTTTAGACGGGGTGAACACTGAAGCTTTCTTT. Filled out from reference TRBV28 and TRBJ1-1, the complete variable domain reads DVKVTQSSRYLVKRTGEKVFLECVQDMDHENMFWYRQDPGLGLRLIYFSYDVKMKEKGDIPEGYSVSREKKERFSLILESASTNQTSMYLCASSLDGVNTEAFFGQGTRLTVV.

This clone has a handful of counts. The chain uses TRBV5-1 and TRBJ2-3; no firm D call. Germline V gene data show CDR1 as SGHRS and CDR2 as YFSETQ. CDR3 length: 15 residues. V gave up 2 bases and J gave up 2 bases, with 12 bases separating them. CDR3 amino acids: CASSFSPQATDTQYF. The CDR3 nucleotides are TGCGCCAGCAGCTTTTCCCCCCAGGCCACAGATACGCAGTATTTT.

The CDR3 reads CATVPGYTF. As DNA, the CDR3 is TGTGCCACAGTGCCTGGCTACACCTTC. This chain uses TRBV28 with TRBJ1-2; D not resolved. Trimming removed 10 bases from V and 7 bases from J, with 7 bases in between. The CDR3 contains 9 residues. Per germline, CDR1 MDHEN and CDR2 SYDVKM.